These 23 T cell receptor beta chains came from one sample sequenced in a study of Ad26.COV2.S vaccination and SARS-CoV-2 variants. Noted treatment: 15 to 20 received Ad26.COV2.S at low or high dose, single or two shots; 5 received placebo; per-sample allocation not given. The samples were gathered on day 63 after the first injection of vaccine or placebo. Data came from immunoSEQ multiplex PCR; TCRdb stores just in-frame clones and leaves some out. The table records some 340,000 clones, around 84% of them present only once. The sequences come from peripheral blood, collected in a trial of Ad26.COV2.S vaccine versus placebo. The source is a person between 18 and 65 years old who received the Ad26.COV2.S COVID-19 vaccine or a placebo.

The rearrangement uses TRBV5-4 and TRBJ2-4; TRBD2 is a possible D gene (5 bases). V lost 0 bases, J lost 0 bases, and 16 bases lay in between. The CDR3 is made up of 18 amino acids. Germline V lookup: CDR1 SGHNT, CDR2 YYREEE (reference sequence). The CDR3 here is CASSLDGVNSIAKNIQYF. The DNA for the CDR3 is TGTGCCAGCAGCTTGGACGGGGTTAATTCAATAGCCAAAAACATTCAGTACTTC.

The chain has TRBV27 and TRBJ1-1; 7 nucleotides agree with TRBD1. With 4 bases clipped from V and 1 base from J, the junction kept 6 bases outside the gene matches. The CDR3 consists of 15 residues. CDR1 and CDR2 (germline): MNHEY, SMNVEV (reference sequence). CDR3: CASSYLRTGNTEAFF. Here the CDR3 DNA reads TGTGCCAGCAGTTACCTCCGGACAGGGAACACTGAAGCTTTCTTT.

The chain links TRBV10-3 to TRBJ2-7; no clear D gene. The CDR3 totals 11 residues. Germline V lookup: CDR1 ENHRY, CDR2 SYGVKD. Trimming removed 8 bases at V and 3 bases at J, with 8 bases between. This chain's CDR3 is CAIGWNYEQYF. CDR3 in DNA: TGTGCCATCGGATGGAACTACGAGCAGTACTTC.

The CDR3: CASSARPKDTEAFF. DNA of the CDR3: TGTGCCAGCAGTGCACGCCCTAAGGACACTGAAGCTTTCTTT. The V gene is TRBV2, the J gene TRBJ1-1, with D hard to call. Trimming took off 4 bases at V and 3 bases at J, with 12 bases between the two ends. This CDR3 has 14 residues. Per the germline V gene, CDR1 is SNHLY and CDR2 is FYNNEI.

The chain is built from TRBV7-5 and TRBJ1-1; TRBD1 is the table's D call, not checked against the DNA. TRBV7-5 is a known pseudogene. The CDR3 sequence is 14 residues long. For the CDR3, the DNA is TGTGTCAGAACCAACCGGACAGCCAAAAGTGAAGCTTTCTTT. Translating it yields CVRTNRTAKSEAFF.

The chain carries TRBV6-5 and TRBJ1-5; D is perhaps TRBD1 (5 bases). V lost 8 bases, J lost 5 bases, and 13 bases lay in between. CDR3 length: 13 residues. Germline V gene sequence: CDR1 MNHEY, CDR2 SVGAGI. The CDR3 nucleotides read TGTGCCAGCTTTTCGCAGGGTCATCAGCCCCAGCATTTT. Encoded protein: CASFSQGHQPQHF.

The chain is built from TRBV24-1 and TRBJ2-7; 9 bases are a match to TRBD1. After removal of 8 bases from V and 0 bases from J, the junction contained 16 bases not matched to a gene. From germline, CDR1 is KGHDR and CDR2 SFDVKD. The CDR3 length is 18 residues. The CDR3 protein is CATNFRDRATLGSYEQYF. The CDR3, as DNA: TGTGCCACCAACTTCCGGGACAGGGCAACCCTGGGCTCCTACGAGCAGTACTTC.

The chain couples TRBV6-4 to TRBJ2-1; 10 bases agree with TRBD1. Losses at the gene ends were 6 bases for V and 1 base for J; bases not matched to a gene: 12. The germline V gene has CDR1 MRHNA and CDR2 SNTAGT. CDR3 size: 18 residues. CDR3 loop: CASSSGTGDSRSYNEQFF. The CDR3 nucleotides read TGTGCCAGCAGCTCCGGGACAGGGGATAGCCGATCCTACAATGAGCAGTTCTTC.

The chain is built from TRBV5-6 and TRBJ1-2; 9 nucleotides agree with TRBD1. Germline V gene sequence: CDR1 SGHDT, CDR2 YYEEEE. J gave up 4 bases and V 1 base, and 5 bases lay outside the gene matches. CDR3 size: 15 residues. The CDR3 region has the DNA TGTGCCAGCAGCTTGTGGGGACAGGGAGGCTATGGCTACACCTTC. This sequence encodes CASSLWGQGGYGYTF.

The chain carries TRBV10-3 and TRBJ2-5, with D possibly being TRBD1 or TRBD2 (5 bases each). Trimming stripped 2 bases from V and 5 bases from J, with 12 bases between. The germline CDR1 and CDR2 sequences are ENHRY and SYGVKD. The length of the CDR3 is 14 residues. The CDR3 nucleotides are TGTGCCATCAGTGAGGGGGGTAGCGTGGAGACCCAGTACTTC. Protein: CAISEGGSVETQYF.

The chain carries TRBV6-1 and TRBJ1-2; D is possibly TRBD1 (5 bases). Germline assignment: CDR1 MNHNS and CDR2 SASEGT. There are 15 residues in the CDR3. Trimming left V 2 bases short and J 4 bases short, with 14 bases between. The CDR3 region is CASSEPEGPPYGYTF. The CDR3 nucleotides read TGTGCCAGCAGTGAACCCGAGGGGCCCCCCTATGGCTACACCTTC.

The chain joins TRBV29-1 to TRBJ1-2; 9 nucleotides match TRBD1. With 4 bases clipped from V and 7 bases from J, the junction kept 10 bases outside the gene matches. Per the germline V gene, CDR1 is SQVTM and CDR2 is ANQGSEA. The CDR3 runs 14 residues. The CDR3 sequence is CSVALGQGMGGYTF. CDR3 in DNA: TGCAGCGTTGCCCTGGGACAGGGAATGGGTGGCTACACCTTC. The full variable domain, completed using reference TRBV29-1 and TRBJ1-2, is SAVISQKPSRDICQRGTSLTIQCQVDSQVTMMFWYRQQPGQSLTLIATANQGSEATYESGFVIDKFPISRPNLTFSTLTVSNMSPEDSSIYLCSVALGQGMGGYTFGSGTRLTVV.

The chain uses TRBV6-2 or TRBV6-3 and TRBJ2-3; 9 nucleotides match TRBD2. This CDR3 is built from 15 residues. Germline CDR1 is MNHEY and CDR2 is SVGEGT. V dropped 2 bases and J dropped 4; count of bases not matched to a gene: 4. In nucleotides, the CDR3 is TGTGCCAGCAGTTACGCGAGCGGGGGGTCAGATACGCAGTATTTT. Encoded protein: CASSYASGGSDTQYF.

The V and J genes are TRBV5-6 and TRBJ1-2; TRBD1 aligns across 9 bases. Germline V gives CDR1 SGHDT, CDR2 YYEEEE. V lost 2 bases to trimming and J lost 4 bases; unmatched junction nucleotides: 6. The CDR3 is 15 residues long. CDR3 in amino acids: CASSFSTGGIYGYTF. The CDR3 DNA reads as TGTGCCAGCAGCTTTTCGACAGGGGGTATCTATGGCTACACCTTC.

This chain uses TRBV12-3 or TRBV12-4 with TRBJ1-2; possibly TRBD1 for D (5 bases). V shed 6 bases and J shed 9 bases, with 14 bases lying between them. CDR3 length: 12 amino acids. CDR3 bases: TGTGCCAGCAGCTACCGCAGGGTCAGCTACACCTTC. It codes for CASSYRRVSYTF.

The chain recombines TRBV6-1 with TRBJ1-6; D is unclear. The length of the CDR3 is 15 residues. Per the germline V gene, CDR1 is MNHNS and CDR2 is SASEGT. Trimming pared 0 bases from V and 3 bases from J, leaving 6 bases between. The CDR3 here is CASSEAGDYNSPLHF. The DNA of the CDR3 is TGTGCCAGCAGTGAAGCGGGAGACTATAATTCACCCCTCCACTTT.

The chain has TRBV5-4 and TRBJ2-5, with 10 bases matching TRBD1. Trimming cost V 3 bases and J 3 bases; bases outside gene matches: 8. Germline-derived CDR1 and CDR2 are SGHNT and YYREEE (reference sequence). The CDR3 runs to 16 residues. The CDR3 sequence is CASSWGQGMGEETQYF. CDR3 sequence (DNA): TGTGCCAGCAGCTGGGGACAGGGGATGGGTGAAGAGACCCAGTACTTC.

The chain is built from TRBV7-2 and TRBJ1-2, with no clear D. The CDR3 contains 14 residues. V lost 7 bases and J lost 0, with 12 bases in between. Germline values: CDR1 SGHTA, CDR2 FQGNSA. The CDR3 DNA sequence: TGTGCCAGCATTCCAAGGGCAACTAACTATGGCTACACCTTC. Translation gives CASIPRATNYGYTF.

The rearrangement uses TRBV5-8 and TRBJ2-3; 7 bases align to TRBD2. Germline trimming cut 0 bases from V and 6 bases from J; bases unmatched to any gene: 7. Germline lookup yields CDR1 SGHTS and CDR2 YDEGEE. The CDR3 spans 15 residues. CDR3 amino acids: CASSLELAAGDTQYF. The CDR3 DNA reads TGTGCCAGCAGCTTGGAGCTAGCGGCCGGGGATACGCAGTATTTT. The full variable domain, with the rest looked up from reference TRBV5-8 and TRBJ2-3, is EAGVTQSPTHLIKTRGQQATLRCSPISGHTSVYWYQQALGLGLQFLLWYDEGEERNRGNFPPRFSGRQFPNYSSELNVNALELEDSALYLCASSLELAAGDTQYFGPGTRLTVL.

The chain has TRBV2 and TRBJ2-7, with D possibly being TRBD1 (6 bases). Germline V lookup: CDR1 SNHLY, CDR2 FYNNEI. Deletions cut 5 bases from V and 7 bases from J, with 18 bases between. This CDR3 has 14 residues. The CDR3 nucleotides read TGTGCCAGCAGTCAGGGGTCCGCTTTGGAGGAGCAGTACTTC. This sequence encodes CASSQGSALEEQYF.

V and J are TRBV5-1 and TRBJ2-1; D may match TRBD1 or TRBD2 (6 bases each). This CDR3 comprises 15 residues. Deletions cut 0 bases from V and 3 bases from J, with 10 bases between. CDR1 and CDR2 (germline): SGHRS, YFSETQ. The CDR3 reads CASSLGGGLYNEQFF. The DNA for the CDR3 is TGCGCCAGCAGCTTGGGAGGGGGGCTCTACAATGAGCAGTTCTTC.

In DNA, the CDR3 is TGTGCCAGCAGCCCAACAGGGAATCAGCCCCAGCATTTT. It yields the protein CASSPTGNQPQHF. The chain links TRBV7-8 to TRBJ1-5; D is possibly TRBD1 (6 bases). Germline V gene data show CDR1 as SGHVS and CDR2 as FQNEAQ. The CDR3 covers 13 residues. V lost 5 bases, J lost 4 bases, and 9 bases lay in between. Supplemented by reference TRBV7-8 and TRBJ1-5, the full variable domain reads GAGVSQSPRYKVAKRGQDVALRCDPISGHVSLFWYQQALGQGPEFLTYFQNEAQLDKSGLPSDRFFAERPEGSVSTLKIQRTQQEDSAVYLCASSPTGNQPQHFGDGTRLSIL.

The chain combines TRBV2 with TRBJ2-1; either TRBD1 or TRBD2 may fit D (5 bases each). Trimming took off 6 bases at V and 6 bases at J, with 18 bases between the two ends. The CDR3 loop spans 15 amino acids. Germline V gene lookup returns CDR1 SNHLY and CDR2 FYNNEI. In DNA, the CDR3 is TGTGCCAGCAGCGCGAGGGGTCGGGGTGGCAATGAGCAGTTCTTC. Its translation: CASSARGRGGNEQFF.